This T cell receptor beta chain stems from a study of T cells in Graves' hyperthyroidism and ophthalmopathy. General observations from the study: Blood also held most thyroid clonotypes expanded beyond 0.001.

V was clipped by 7 bases and J by 4 bases, with 13 bases between them. Looked up from germline, CDR1 is SNHLY and CDR2 is FYNNEI. This CDR3 is built from 14 residues. Amplification targeted TCR beta CDR3 regions from RNA transcripts. HTBI primers were used for first-round RT-PCR of the TCR CDR3. TCRdb independently ran MiXCR on the multiplex PCR reads; one entry per CDR3 protein. This repertoire shows about 600,000 distinct CDR3 sequences, about 14% found once; its top ten account for approximately 12%. This clonotype was seen at least ten times. What it binds is unknown. The TCR sequence derives from a woman between 45 and 65 years old with Graves' ophthalmopathy. Input material: blood. This rearrangement joins TRBV2 to TRBJ2-2; D may be TRBD1 (6 bases). CDR3 bases: TGTGCCAGCAATCCGGACAGAACCACCGGGGAGCTGTTTTTT. Its protein product is CASNPDRTTGELFF.